Below, 7 T cell receptor beta chains from the same sample are listed, as sequenced in a study of T cell changes during pregnancy in multiple sclerosis. Profiled with immunoSEQ multiplex PCR; TCRdb holds only in-frame clones, not every one. This table holds roughly 52,000 clones, about 87% found once. The source material was CD4+ T cells from peripheral blood mononuclear cells, sampled in the first trimester of pregnancy. The receptors were sampled from a female donor with multiple sclerosis, enrolled in a pregnancy study.

The V call is TRBV6-5, the J call TRBJ2-2, with 9 bases fitting TRBD1. Germline V gene data show CDR1 as MNHEY and CDR2 as SVGAGI. The V gene end was trimmed by 4 bases and the J gene end by 5 bases; junction bases not matched to a gene: 5. There are 15 residues in the CDR3. The CDR3 sequence: CASSSQGQGTGELFF. CDR3 DNA: TGTGCCAGCAGTTCCCAAGGACAGGGGACCGGGGAGCTGTTTTTT.

This sequence joins TRBV5-1 and TRBJ1-6, with 8 positions matching TRBD1. Trimming at V came to 5 bases and at J to 10 bases, leaving 8 bases not matched to a gene. The CDR3 loop spans 14 amino acids. Germline lookup yields CDR1 SGHRS and CDR2 YFSETQ. The CDR3 DNA reads TGCGCCAGCAGACAAGGACAGGGCGAATCACCCCTCCACTTT. Translating gives CASRQGQGESPLHF.

This clone was seen once. V is TRBV4-1 and J is TRBJ1-5; 9 bases fit TRBD1. Unmatched junction bases numbered 11, after V lost 4 bases and J lost 7 bases. The length of the CDR3 is 16 residues. Germline loops: CDR1 MGHRA, CDR2 YSYEKL. The CDR3 DNA reads as TGCGCCAGCAGCCCTATACTACAGGGGGCTAGCCAGCCCCAGCATTTT. Amino acid sequence: CASSPILQGASQPQHF.

This clone was counted a few times. The chain recombines TRBV6-5 with TRBJ1-6; D is undetermined. V was cut by 7 bases and J by 9 bases, with 13 bases left in between. The CDR3 contains 13 residues. Germline V gene lookup returns CDR1 MNHEY and CDR2 SVGAGI. The CDR3 loop is CASTSFSFSPLHF. DNA of the CDR3: TGTGCCAGCACCTCTTTTAGCTTTTCACCCCTCCACTTT.

V usage is TRBV2 and J usage is TRBJ2-7; TRBD2 matches 10 bases. Germline CDR1 is SNHLY and CDR2 is FYNNEI. The CDR3 sequence is 14 residues long. V lost 6 bases to trimming and J lost 3 bases; unmatched junction nucleotides: 5. The CDR3 sequence: CASRATSGVYEQYF. CDR3 in DNA: TGTGCCAGCAGGGCTACTAGCGGGGTCTACGAGCAGTACTTC.

The chain carries TRBV2 and TRBJ2-3; 7 bases are a match to TRBD2. The germline V gene encodes CDR1 SNHLY and CDR2 FYNNEI. J gave up 6 bases and V 10 bases, and 7 bases lay outside the gene matches. This CDR3 has 12 residues. The CDR3 sequence: CATRLAGDTQYF. Written as DNA, the CDR3 is TGTGCCACCCGACTAGCAGGGGATACGCAGTATTTT.

Here the CDR3 reads CASSYRTQETQYF. The CDR3, as DNA: TGTGCCAGCAGTTACCGGACTCAAGAGACCCAGTACTTC. The chain joins TRBV7-8 to TRBJ2-5, with a possible D match to TRBD2 (5 bases). CDR3 size: 13 residues. Germline V CDR1 and CDR2: SGHVS, FQNEAQ. Deletions cut 6 bases from V and 2 bases from J, with 10 bases between. Filled out from reference TRBV7-8 and TRBJ2-5, the complete variable domain reads GAGVSQSPRYKVAKRGQDVALRCDPISGHVSLFWYQQALGQGPEFLTYFQNEAQLDKSGLPSDRFFAERPEGSVSTLKIQRTQQEDSAVYLCASSYRTQETQYFGPGTRLLVL.